This T cell receptor beta chain was identified in a study of vaccination effects on CD4 cells after COVID-19. Worth noting for this clone: Its antigen remains unknown.

The V and J ends lost 2 bases and 3 bases respectively, with 17 bases between them. CDR3 length: 16 residues. Germline values: CDR1 LGHDT, CDR2 YNNKEL (reference sequence). In the ViraFEST assay, antigen-specific CD4+ clonotypes were identified by expansion after peptide-pool stimulation. On roughly day 9 of culture, CD4+ T cells were separated out. Vaccine recipients, nucleocapsid antibody negative, had no prior SARS-CoV-2 infection. Sequenced by immunoSEQ multiplex PCR; TCRdb stores in-frame clones only, minus some. This table has over 20,000 clones, roughly 74% appearing once. The clonotype comes from a human donor who received a COVID-19 vaccine. The specimen was CD4+ T cells from PBMCs cultured with SARS-CoV-2 spike peptides, collected before COVID-19 vaccination. The chain joins TRBV3-1 (or the pseudogene TRBV3-2) to TRBJ2-7; a weak D match, TRBD1 (6 bases). The CDR3 loop is CASSQTGTIRGYEQYF. The CDR3 region has the DNA TGTGCCAGCAGCCAAACAGGGACAATCAGGGGCTACGAGCAGTACTTC.